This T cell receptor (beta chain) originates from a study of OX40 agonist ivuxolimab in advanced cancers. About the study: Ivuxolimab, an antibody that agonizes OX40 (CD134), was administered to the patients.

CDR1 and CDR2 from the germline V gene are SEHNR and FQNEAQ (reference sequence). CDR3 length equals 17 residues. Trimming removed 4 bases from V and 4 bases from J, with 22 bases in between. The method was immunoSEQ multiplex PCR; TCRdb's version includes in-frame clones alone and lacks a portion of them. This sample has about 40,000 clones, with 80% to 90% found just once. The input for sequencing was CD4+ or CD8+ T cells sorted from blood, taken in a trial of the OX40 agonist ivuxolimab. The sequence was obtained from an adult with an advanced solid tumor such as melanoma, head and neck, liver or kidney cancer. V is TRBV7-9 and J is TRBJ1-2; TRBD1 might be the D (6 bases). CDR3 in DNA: TGTGCCAGCAGCTACGGGACAACAACAACCCCTTTCTATGGCTACACCTTC. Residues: CASSYGTTTTPFYGYTF. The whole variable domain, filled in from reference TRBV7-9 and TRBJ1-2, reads DTGVSQNPRHKITKRGQNVTFRCDPISEHNRLYWYRQTLGQGPEFLTYFQNEAQLEKSRLLSDRFSAERPKGSFSTLEIQRTEQGDSAMYLCASSYGTTTTPFYGYTFGSGTRLTVV.